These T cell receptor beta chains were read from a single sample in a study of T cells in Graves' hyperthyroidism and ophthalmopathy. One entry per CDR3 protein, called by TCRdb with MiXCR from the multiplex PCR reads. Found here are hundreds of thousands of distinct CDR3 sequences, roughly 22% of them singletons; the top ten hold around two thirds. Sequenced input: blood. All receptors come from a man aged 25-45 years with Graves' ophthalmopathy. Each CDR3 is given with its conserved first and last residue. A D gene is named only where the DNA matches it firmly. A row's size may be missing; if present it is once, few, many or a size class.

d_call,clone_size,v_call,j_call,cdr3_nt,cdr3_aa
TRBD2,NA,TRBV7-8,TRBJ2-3,TGTGCCAGCAGCCCAAGAAGGGGACTAGAGGCAGATACGCAGTATTTT,CASSPRRGLEADTQYF
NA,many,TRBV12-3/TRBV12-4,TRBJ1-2,TGTGCCAGCAGTAAGGACACCACTAACTATGGCTACACCTTC,CASSKDTTNYGYTF
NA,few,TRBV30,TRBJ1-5,TGTGCCTTCTCGCTACAGGGTTGCAATCAGCCCCAGCATTTT,CAFSLQGCNQPQHF
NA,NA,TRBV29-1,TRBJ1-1,TGCAGCGTTGAAGTTGGGCTGAAAGCTTTCTTT,CSVEVGLKAFF
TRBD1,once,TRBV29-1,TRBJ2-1,TGCAGCGTTGAGGGGGGGGACAGGGCGGCGTTCTTC,CSVEGGDRAAFF
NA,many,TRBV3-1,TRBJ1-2,TGTGCCAGCAGCCAAGGGGGCAGGCCCCATGGCTACACCTTC,CASSQGGRPHGYTF
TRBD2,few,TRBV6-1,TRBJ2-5,TGTGCCAGCAGTGGTGAATTCAGCGGGAGAGAGACCCAGTACTTC,CASSGEFSGRETQYF
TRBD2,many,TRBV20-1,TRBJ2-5,TGCAGTGCTAGAGCACTAGCGGGAGGGTACCAAGAGACCCAGTACTTC,CSARALAGGYQETQYF
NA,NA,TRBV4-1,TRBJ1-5,TGCGCCAGCAGCCAAGATGGGGTGAATCAGCCCCAGCATTTT,CASSQDGVNQPQHF
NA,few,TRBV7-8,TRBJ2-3,TGTGCCAGCAGTTACATGGGGTCCACCACAGATACGCAGTATTTT,CASSYMGSTTDTQYF
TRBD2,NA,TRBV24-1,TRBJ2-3,TGTGCCACCAACAGTGGGAGCGGGAGACTAGATACGCAGTATTTT,CATNSGSGRLDTQYF
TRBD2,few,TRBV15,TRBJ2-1,TGTGCCACGCGAGGGCTAGCGGGGAGCTCCTACAATGAGCAGTTCTTC,CATRGLAGSSYNEQFF
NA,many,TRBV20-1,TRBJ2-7,TGCAGTGCTAGAAGACTAGACTTATCCTACGAGCAGTACTTC,CSARRLDLSYEQYF
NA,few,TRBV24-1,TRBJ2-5,TGTGCCACCAGTGATTCCCGGACAGCGCAAGAGACCCAGTACTTC,CATSDSRTAQETQYF
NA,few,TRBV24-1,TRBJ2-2,TGTGCCACCAGTGCGGCGGGTGCCGGGGAGCTGTTTTTT,CATSAAGAGELFF
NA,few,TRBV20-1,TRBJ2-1,TGCAGTGCTACTACGTACAATGAGCAGTTCTTC,CSATTYNEQFF
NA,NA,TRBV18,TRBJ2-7,TGTGCCAGCTCACCATTAGGGATCGGGTCCTACGAGCAGTACTTC,CASSPLGIGSYEQYF
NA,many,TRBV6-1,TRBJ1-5,TGTGCCAGCACTAGACAGTCCAAGGGAATTAGCGGTCAGCCCCAGCATTTT,CASTRQSKGISGQPQHF